The entry below describes one T cell receptor beta chain. The data were produced by immunoSEQ multiplex PCR, yet TCRdb's version contains in-frame clones alone and is incomplete. The sample holds roughly 4,500 clones; roughly 75% are singletons and the top ten take about 7.5%. Time point in this sample: first of two pre-therapy site-matched biopsies two to three months apart. The data are from a study of T cells in tumors after PD-1 blockade. Across the whole study: Each patient got pembrolizumab 200 mg every 3 weeks or cemiplimab 350 mg every 2 weeks.

The CDR3 spans 15 residues. CDR1 is LNHDA, CDR2 SQIVND, per germline (reference sequence). J was trimmed by 11 bases and V by 5 bases; bases with no gene match: 11. The receptor's source is a human donor with basal cell carcinoma. The chain has TRBV19 and TRBJ1-6, with TRBD1 identical over 8 bases. Sample: tumor tissue, taken before anti-PD-1 treatment. This CDR3 reads CASSEDQGAVAPLHF. In DNA form, the CDR3 reads TGTGCCAGTAGTGAGGATCAGGGGGCTGTAGCACCCCTCCACTTT.